These 32 T cell receptor beta chains came from one sample sequenced in a study of breast tumors, draining lymph nodes, adjacent tissues. A single record per CDR3 protein comes from TCRdb applying MiXCR to the multiplex PCR reads. The sample shows about 25,000 distinct CDR3 sequences, under 30% of them seen only once. The specimen sequenced was breast tumor tissue. The receptors stem from a female donor with breast cancer. Some clones in this sample may be carry-over from other donors' samples.

The table lists this clonotype with many counts. This sequence joins TRBV4-1 and TRBJ2-7; 7 bases are shared with TRBD2. The CDR3 runs 16 residues. V was clipped by 0 bases and J by 7 bases; unmatched bases: 12. CDR1 and CDR2 from the germline V gene are MGHRA and YSYEKL. CDR3 protein: CASSQEETSYLWEQYF. CDR3 DNA sequence: TGCGCCAGCAGCCAAGAAGAGACTAGCTACCTCTGGGAGCAGTACTTC.

This clonotype has at least ten counts. The genes are TRBV30 and TRBJ2-3; tentatively, D is TRBD2 (5 bases). Trimming pared 3 bases from V and 2 bases from J, leaving 9 bases between. The germline V gene has CDR1 GTSNPN and CDR2 SVGIG (reference sequence). This CDR3 is built from 13 residues. CDR3 amino acids: CAWSQRATDTQYF. The CDR3 DNA reads TGTGCCTGGAGCCAGAGGGCCACAGATACGCAGTATTTT.

This clonotype was counted between two and nine times. One base away lies a much larger clone, so this may be a sequencing read error. This chain links TRBV7-6 with TRBJ2-1; 7 nucleotides line up with TRBD2. The CDR3 has 18 residues. Trimming removed 5 bases from V and 0 bases from J; junction bases left unmatched: 13. The germline CDR1 and CDR2 sequences are SGHVS and FNYEAQ. CDR3 region: CASSPRLASGSSYNEQFF. The CDR3 DNA is TGTGCCAGCAGCCCTCGACTTGCTAGCGGTAGCTCCTACAATGAGCAGTTCTTC.

This clonotype was counted many times. This chain connects TRBV6-1 to TRBJ1-2, with 7 nucleotides matching TRBD1. Germline values: CDR1 MNHNS, CDR2 SASEGT. The CDR3 loop spans 16 amino acids. The V segment lost 1 base and the J segment 4 bases; nucleotides outside the gene matches: 9. The DNA for the CDR3 is TGTGCCAGCAGTGAAGTGGTGACAGGGACCGGCTATGGCTACACCTTC. Translating gives CASSEVVTGTGYGYTF.

This clonotype was seen ten or more times. The chain uses TRBV3-1 and TRBJ2-7; 9 bases are a match to TRBD1. Germline lookup yields CDR1 LGHDT and CDR2 YNNKEL (reference sequence). The ends lost 0 bases at V and 5 bases at J; junction bases unmatched: 8. The CDR3 runs to 16 residues. In DNA form, the CDR3 reads TGTGCCAGCAGCCAAGATTGGGGGACAGGGATTAACGAGCAGTACTTC. Translating it yields CASSQDWGTGINEQYF.

The rearrangement joins TRBV29-1 to TRBJ2-7; D call uncertain. This CDR3 spans 12 amino acids. V was shortened by 1 base and J by 3 bases, with 7 bases between the two germline ends. The germline V gene has CDR1 SQVTM and CDR2 ANQGSEA. The CDR3: CSVEVGFYEQYF. The DNA of the CDR3 is TGCAGCGTTGAAGTGGGTTTCTACGAGCAGTACTTC.

Comment on this clonotype: Being one base from a much bigger clone, this may be a read error. The rearrangement joins TRBV6-5 to TRBJ2-2; 8 nucleotides match TRBD1. Trimming at V came to 10 bases and at J to 0 bases, leaving 13 bases not matched to a gene. The CDR3 has 17 amino acids. Germline values: CDR1 MNHEY, CDR2 SVGAGI. The CDR3 DNA reads as TGTGCCAACAGACGCCTTTTGACAGGGGCGAACACCGGGGAGCTGTTTTTT. It translates to CANRRLLTGANTGELFF.

Within the sample, this clonotype is large. The J gene is TRBJ2-7, the V gene TRBV6-1; 8 nucleotides match TRBD2. The CDR3 runs 15 residues. Germline CDR1 is MNHNS and CDR2 is SASEGT. The V and J ends lost 1 base and 0 bases, in that order; junction bases with no gene match: 2. In DNA form, the CDR3 reads TGTGCCAGCAGTGAAGGACTAGCGCCCTCCTACGAGCAGTACTTC. Amino acids: CASSEGLAPSYEQYF.

This clonotype was counted many times. The chain recombines TRBV29-1 with TRBJ2-3; 7 nucleotides match TRBD1. The CDR3 is 14 amino acids. V shed 7 bases and J 2 bases; nucleotides not matched to a gene: 9. The V gene's germline CDR1 is SQVTM and CDR2 ANQGSEA. The DNA for the CDR3 is TGCAGCGCCCGTCGACAGGGTGCCACAGATACGCAGTATTTT. Protein: CSARRQGATDTQYF.

Details on this clonotype: A much larger clone differs from this one at a single base, so this may be a read error. The chain employs TRBV18 and TRBJ2-5; a weak D match, TRBD2 (6 bases). The germline gives CDR1 KGHSH, CDR2 LQKENI. The CDR3 is made up of 15 amino acids. This chain's CDR3 is CTSSPRAGRQETQYF. DNA for the CDR3: TGTACCAGCTCACCAAGGGCAGGGAGGCAAGAGACCCAGTACTTC.

This clonotype was recorded many times. The chain has TRBV5-8 and TRBJ1-5; D call uncertain. CDR3 length: 14 residues. The germline CDR1 and CDR2 sequences are SGHTS and YDEGEE. Trimming took off 5 bases at V and 0 bases at J, with 9 bases between the two ends. CDR3 bases: TGTGCCAGCAGGTCCTTACGTAGCAATCAGCCCCAGCATTTT. As protein: CASRSLRSNQPQHF. The full variable domain, rest sourced from reference TRBV5-8 and TRBJ1-5, is EAGVTQSPTHLIKTRGQQATLRCSPISGHTSVYWYQQALGLGLQFLLWYDEGEERNRGNFPPRFSGRQFPNYSSELNVNALELEDSALYLCASRSLRSNQPQHFGDGTRLSIL.

There are many counts of this clonotype. This chain connects TRBV9 to TRBJ2-1; TRBD2 aligns across 11 bases. The V gene end was trimmed by 2 bases and the J gene end by 9 bases; junction bases not matched to a gene: 7. Germline lookup yields CDR1 SGDLS and CDR2 YYNGEE. The CDR3 is 15 amino acids. CDR3 coding DNA: TGTGCCAGCAGCGTGGGGACTAGCGGATTGGTTGAGCAGTTCTTC. Its translation is CASSVGTSGLVEQFF.

This clonotype was counted many times. This chain uses TRBV24-1 with TRBJ2-1; 10 bases are a match to TRBD1. Trimming removed 4 bases from V and 4 bases from J; junction bases left unmatched: 6. CDR1 KGHDR and CDR2 SFDVKD come from the germline V gene. The CDR3 covers 16 residues. The CDR3 sequence: CATSDITGQGYNEQFF. The DNA for the CDR3 is TGTGCCACCAGTGACATAACGGGACAGGGGTACAATGAGCAGTTCTTC.

To note about this clonotype: A read error is possible here, since a much larger clone lies one base away. The chain has TRBV28 and TRBJ2-1; 10 bases line up with TRBD2. CDR3 length equals 15 residues. Germline loops: CDR1 MDHEN, CDR2 SYDVKM. The CDR3 is CASSGPAGGNNKQFF. The CDR3 nucleotides read TGTGCCAGCAGTGGCCCAGCGGGAGGGAACAATAAGCAGTTCTTC.

This clonotype has at least ten counts. The chain carries TRBV5-1 and TRBJ2-1; 11 bases fit TRBD2. This CDR3 contains 15 residues. Germline V gene lookup returns CDR1 SGHRS and CDR2 YFSETQ. J was trimmed by 7 bases and V by 0 bases; bases with no gene match: 3. CDR3 coding DNA: TGCGCCAGCAGCTTGGATCTAGCGGGAGGTAATGAGCAGTTCTTC. This translates into CASSLDLAGGNEQFF.

The chain uses TRBV5-1 and TRBJ2-3, with 10 positions matching TRBD2. CDR1 is SGHRS, CDR2 YFSETQ, per germline. This CDR3 comprises 16 residues. V shed 4 bases and J 0 bases; nucleotides not matched to a gene: 5. The CDR3: CASSLEGLASTDTQYF. The CDR3 DNA reads as TGCGCCAGCAGCCTTGAGGGACTAGCGAGCACAGATACGCAGTATTTT.

CDR3 DNA: TGTGCCTGGGGTCAGACGGGAGGGCCAGATACGCAGTATTTT. It encodes CAWGQTGGPDTQYF. The chain employs TRBV30 and TRBJ2-3; 8 positions agree with TRBD2. The CDR3 consists of 14 residues. V gave up 5 bases and J gave up 4 bases; unmatched junction bases: 8. CDR1 GTSNPN and CDR2 SVGIG come from the germline V gene (reference sequence).

This clonotype came up many times. In DNA form, the CDR3 reads TGTGCCAGCAGCTTAGGAACGAGGCGGGCGACCTCCTACGAGCAGTACTTC. Translated: CASSLGTRRATSYEQYF. This sequence joins TRBV7-9 and TRBJ2-7, with TRBD2 as a possible D gene (5 bases). V lost 1 base and J 0 bases, leaving 16 bases between the germline ends. Per the germline V gene, CDR1 is SEHNR and CDR2 is FQNEAQ (reference sequence). The CDR3 is made up of 17 amino acids.

About this clonotype: A much larger clonotype is one base distant, so this may be a read error. The CDR3 here is CASSPAIQLSYEQYF. The CDR3 region has the DNA TGTGCCAGCTCACCAGCCATACAGTTATCCTACGAGCAGTACTTC. V gene TRBV18 combines with J gene TRBJ2-7; no reliable D call. The V end was cut by 2 bases, the J end by 1 base, with 12 bases between. The CDR3 consists of 15 residues. Per the germline V gene, CDR1 is KGHSH and CDR2 is LQKENI.

This clonotype was detected ten times or more. The chain recombines TRBV5-5 with TRBJ1-5; 8 nucleotides align to TRBD1. CDR3 length: 16 amino acids. Trimming removed 4 bases from V and 0 bases from J; junction bases left unmatched: 6. CDR1 SGHKS and CDR2 YYEKEE come from the germline V gene (reference sequence). Here the CDR3 DNA reads TGTGCCAGCAGCCCGTTAGACAGGGGTAGCAATCAGCCCCAGCATTTT. Its translation is CASSPLDRGSNQPQHF.

This clonotype was picked up many times. The chain recombines TRBV7-2 with TRBJ2-1; TRBD2 aligns across 7 bases. From germline, CDR1 is SGHTA and CDR2 FQGNSA. V was clipped by 1 base and J by 15 bases; unmatched bases: 9. The CDR3 runs 13 residues. DNA for the CDR3: TGTGCCAGCAGCTTAGGTGGGGCGGGGGAGGTGTTCTTC. Its protein is CASSLGGAGEVFF. The entire variable domain, with the rest obtained from reference TRBV7-2 and TRBJ2-1, is as follows: GAGVSQSPSNKVTEKGKDVELRCDPISGHTALYWYRQSLGQGLEFLIYFQGNSAPDKSGLPSDRFSAERTGGSVSTLTIQRTQQEDSAVYLCASSLGGAGEVFFGPGTRLTVL.

This rearrangement joins TRBV14 to TRBJ2-2, with unresolved D. The ends were cut back, 0 bases at V and 5 bases at J, with 16 bases in the middle. Germline V gene lookup returns CDR1 SGHDN and CDR2 FVKESK. CDR3 length equals 17 residues. CDR3 in DNA: TGTGCCAGCAGCCAAGATCGACGTGACGGCGGTACCGGGGAGCTGTTTTTT. Amino acid sequence: CASSQDRRDGGTGELFF.

This clonotype was counted at least ten times. V usage is TRBV15 and J usage is TRBJ2-7; tentatively, D is TRBD1 (5 bases). Trimming took off 0 bases at V and 5 bases at J, with 11 bases between the two ends. The germline V gene has CDR1 LNHNV and CDR2 YYDKDF (reference sequence). The CDR3 sequence is 14 residues long. Here the CDR3 reads CATSREDRYHEQYF. CDR3 coding DNA: TGTGCCACCAGCAGAGAAGACAGATACCACGAGCAGTACTTC.

This clonotype was observed at least ten times. The chain is built from TRBV27 and TRBJ2-2; D unclear. V gave up 7 bases and J gave up 6 bases, with 9 bases separating them. Germline lookup yields CDR1 MNHEY and CDR2 SMNVEV (reference sequence). The CDR3 loop spans 12 amino acids. The CDR3 DNA reads TGTGCCAGCACCATAGGTGCCGGGGAGCTGTTTTTT. Encoded protein: CASTIGAGELFF.

Regarding this clonotype: It may be a read error: a sequence one base away is much more abundant. This sequence joins TRBV20-1 and TRBJ2-3; TRBD2 matches at 8 bases. Per the germline V gene, CDR1 is DFQATT and CDR2 is SNEGSKA (reference sequence). The CDR3 has 18 amino acids. The CDR3 reads CGARALSGSPKLTDTQYF. The CDR3, as DNA: TGCGGTGCTAGAGCGCTAAGCGGGAGTCCGAAACTCACAGATACGCAGTATTTT.

About this clonotype: The junction and the germline gene differ at one end; a read error may be behind it. This rearrangement joins TRBV24-1 to TRBJ2-5; D is uncertain. The germline V gene encodes CDR1 KGHDR and CDR2 SFDVKD. This CDR3 spans 14 amino acids. The CDR3 region is CATGDLDGKETQYF. The CDR3, as DNA: TGTGCCACCGGTGACCTTGACGGAAAAGAGACCCAGTACTTC.

This clonotype has a handful of counts. The rearrangement joins TRBV27 to TRBJ2-7; 13 bases line up with TRBD2. Germline V gene sequence: CDR1 MNHEY, CDR2 SMNVEV (reference sequence). This CDR3 region has 15 residues. The trim removed 5 bases at V and 2 bases at J, leaving 3 bases unmatched. The CDR3 protein is CASSTTSGRAYEQYF. The CDR3 region has the DNA TGTGCCAGCAGTACAACTAGCGGGAGGGCCTACGAGCAGTACTTC.

This clonotype came up many times. A read error may produce the germline difference seen at one junction end. This chain links TRBV7-7 with TRBJ2-7, with a tentative D call TRBD1 (6 bases). The CDR3 is 16 residues long. Germline values: CDR1 SSHAT, CDR2 FNYEAQ (reference sequence). In DNA form, the CDR3 reads TGTGCTAGCAGCCCTCAACCGCCCCAGGGGATCTACGAGCAGTACTTC. It is translated as CASSPQPPQGIYEQYF. Full variable domain (missing parts from reference TRBV7-7 and TRBJ2-7): GAGVSQSPRYKVTKRGQDVTLRCDPISSHATLYWYQQALGQGPEFLTYFNYEAQPDKSGLPSDRFSAERPEGSISTLTIQRTEQRDSAMYRCASSPQPPQGIYEQYFGPGTRLTVT.

This clonotype has at least ten counts. The chain carries TRBV9 and TRBJ1-3, with D uncertain. CDR1 and CDR2 (germline): SGDLS, YYNGEE. The V and J ends lost 0 bases and 0 bases respectively, with 10 bases between them. This CDR3 has 16 residues. The CDR3 is CASSVDGYSSGNTIYF. The CDR3 nucleotides are TGTGCCAGCAGCGTAGATGGCTACAGCTCTGGAAACACCATATATTTT. Supplemented by reference TRBV9 and TRBJ1-3, the full variable domain reads DSGVTQTPKHLITATGQRVTLRCSPRSGDLSVYWYQQSLDQGLQFLIQYYNGEERAKGNILERFSAQQFPDLHSELNLSSLELGDSALYFCASSVDGYSSGNTIYFGEGSWLTVV.

Many counts were recorded for this clonotype. V gene TRBV7-6 combines with J gene TRBJ2-1; 7 nucleotides agree with TRBD2. CDR1 is SGHVS and CDR2 is FNYEAQ in the germline V gene. This CDR3 has 11 residues. Losses at the gene ends were 5 bases for V and 10 bases for J; bases not matched to a gene: 2. CDR3 DNA: TGTGCCAGCAGCCGAGCGGGAGAGCAGTTCTTC. Its protein is CASSRAGEQFF.

This clonotype was detected ten times or more. This rearrangement joins TRBV6-6 to TRBJ2-1, with D maybe TRBD2 (7 bases). Trimming stripped 4 bases from V and 8 bases from J, with 18 bases between. Germline V gives CDR1 MNHNY, CDR2 SVGAGI (reference sequence). This CDR3 is built from 15 residues. The chain's CDR3 is CASSFSGWGAYEQFF. CDR3 bases: TGTGCCAGCAGTTTTAGCGGGTGGGGGGCGTATGAGCAGTTCTTC.

Ten or more counts support this clonotype. The chain joins TRBV10-3 to TRBJ2-5; the match to TRBD1 covers 8 bases. This CDR3 has 15 residues. V lost 3 bases to trimming and J lost 0 bases; unmatched junction nucleotides: 3. Germline V gene sequence: CDR1 ENHRY, CDR2 SYGVKD. CDR3 residues: CAISDTGGYQETQYF. In nucleotides, the CDR3 is TGTGCCATCAGTGATACAGGGGGTTACCAAGAGACCCAGTACTTC.